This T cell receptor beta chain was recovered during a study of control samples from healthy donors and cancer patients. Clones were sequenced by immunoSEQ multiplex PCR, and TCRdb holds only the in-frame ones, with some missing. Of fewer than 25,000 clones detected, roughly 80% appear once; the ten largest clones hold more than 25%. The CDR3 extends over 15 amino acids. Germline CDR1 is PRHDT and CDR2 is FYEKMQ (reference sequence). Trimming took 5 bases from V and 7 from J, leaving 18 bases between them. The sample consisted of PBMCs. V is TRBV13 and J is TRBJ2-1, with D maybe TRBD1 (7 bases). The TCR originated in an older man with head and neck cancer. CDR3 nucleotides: TGTGCCAGCAGCCTCGGGGCAGGGGGGAAAAATGAGCAGTTCTTC. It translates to CASSLGAGGKNEQFF.